The 24 T cell receptor beta chains below were found in one sample sequenced in a study of shared clonotypes between healthy human individuals. TCRdb keeps only in-frame clones here, not all; method: immunoSEQ multiplex PCR. Of roughly 700,000 clones in the sample, around 72% were seen once. Sequencing used memory CD4+ T cells sorted from blood. Regarding subset: CD45RA-negative fraction. These receptors all come from a woman in her 30s in good health.

V usage is TRBV15 and J usage is TRBJ2-1; 10 bases match TRBD2. CDR3 length equals 15 residues. Trimming at V came to 6 bases and at J to 4 bases, leaving 6 bases not matched to a gene. Germline V gene lookup returns CDR1 LNHNV and CDR2 YYDKDF (reference sequence). CDR3 in amino acids: CATSIQREGYNEQFF. DNA of the CDR3: TGTGCCACCAGTATCCAGCGGGAGGGGTACAATGAGCAGTTCTTC.

The J gene is TRBJ1-3, the V gene TRBV2, with D unresolved. V was shortened by 2 bases and J by 0 bases, with 11 bases between the two germline ends. Germline CDR1 is SNHLY and CDR2 is FYNNEI. The CDR3 has 16 amino acids. CDR3 nucleotides: TGTGCCAGCAGTGAAATCTCCTTAAGCTCTGGAAACACCATATATTTT. Translating gives CASSEISLSSGNTIYF.

The gene calls are TRBV2 and TRBJ1-1, with D hard to call. The CDR3 spans 16 residues. The V end lost 4 bases, the J end lost 3 bases, and 18 bases lay between the germline ends. Germline CDR1 and CDR2: SNHLY and FYNNEI. The DNA of the CDR3 is TGTGCCAGCAGTGTGAGGGCTTTAGGACTAGACACTGAAGCTTTCTTT. It translates to CASSVRALGLDTEAFF.

The chain is built from TRBV5-4 and TRBJ2-3, with 14 bases aligning to TRBD2. The CDR3 is 16 residues long. Germline V gives CDR1 SGHNT, CDR2 YYREEE (reference sequence). After removal of 4 bases from V and 6 bases from J, the junction contained 7 bases not matched to a gene. CDR3 protein: CASSRGLAGVGDTQYF. In nucleotides, the CDR3 is TGTGCCAGCAGCAGGGGACTAGCGGGAGTAGGTGATACGCAGTATTTT.

The chain carries TRBV11-3 and TRBJ2-1, with D unclear. Germline values: CDR1 SGHNT, CDR2 YENEEA. This CDR3 is built from 12 residues. The V end lost 1 base, the J end lost 9 bases, and 7 bases lay between the germline ends. The CDR3 DNA reads as TGTGCCAGCAGCTTAGTTCCGGGTGAGCAGTTCTTC. It is translated as CASSLVPGEQFF.

V and J are TRBV4-2 and TRBJ2-1; D not resolved. Trimming pared 0 bases from V and 7 bases from J, leaving 7 bases between. Germline CDR1 is LGHNA and CDR2 is YNFKEQ. The CDR3 totals 13 residues. This CDR3 reads CASSQDWSNEQFF. CDR3 nucleotides: TGTGCCAGCAGCCAAGATTGGAGTAATGAGCAGTTCTTC.

The J gene is TRBJ2-7, the V gene TRBV4-1, with 8 bases lining up with TRBD1. The trim removed 0 bases at V and 5 bases at J, leaving 15 bases unmatched. Germline V gene data show CDR1 as MGHRA and CDR2 as YSYEKL. CDR3 length: 18 residues. The CDR3 protein is CASSQDISDQGATHEQYF. As DNA, the CDR3 is TGCGCCAGCAGCCAAGATATATCGGATCAGGGGGCTACCCACGAGCAGTACTTC.

This clone was observed a single time. The chain recombines TRBV19 with TRBJ2-1; D is undetermined. CDR1 is LNHDA, CDR2 SQIVND, per germline (reference sequence). The germline V and J ends were trimmed by 2 bases and 13 bases, with 12 bases remaining between them. The CDR3 loop spans 12 amino acids. CDR3 DNA sequence: TGTGCCAGTAGTATAACCCCCCGGCAACAGTTCTTC. Its protein product is CASSITPRQQFF.

The chain is built from TRBV7-2 and TRBJ2-7; 7 bases agree with TRBD2. The V and J ends lost 5 bases and 6 bases, in that order; junction bases with no gene match: 16. Germline CDR1 is SGHTA and CDR2 is FQGNSA. This CDR3 has 16 residues. CDR3 DNA: TGTGCCAGCAGCCCTAGTGGCGGGGGTCCCTTAGTCGAGCAGTACTTC. This translates into CASSPSGGGPLVEQYF.

The chain uses TRBV5-1 and TRBJ1-1; D perhaps matches TRBD1 (5 bases). From germline, CDR1 is SGHRS and CDR2 YFSETQ. CDR3 length equals 15 residues. Between the trimmed V and J ends, which lost 1 base and 2 bases, there was a span of 12 bases. The CDR3 nucleotides read TGCGCCAGCAGCTTGACTGACGGACAAAACACTGAAGCTTTCTTT. This translates into CASSLTDGQNTEAFF. Complete variable domain (other parts from reference TRBV5-1 and TRBJ1-1): KAGVTQTPRYLIKTRGQQVTLSCSPISGHRSVSWYQQTPGQGLQFLFEYFSETQRNKGNFPGRFSGRQFSNSRSEMNVSTLELGDSALYLCASSLTDGQNTEAFFGQGTRLTVV.

The genes are TRBV19 and TRBJ2-1, with TRBD1 matching over 7 bases. The CDR3 has 14 amino acids. The trim removed 7 bases at V and 6 bases at J, leaving 9 bases unmatched. Germline lookup yields CDR1 LNHDA and CDR2 SQIVND (reference sequence). CDR3 sequence reads: CASTGTAFSNEQFF. In DNA, the CDR3 is TGTGCCAGTACCGGGACAGCGTTCTCCAATGAGCAGTTCTTC.

The chain carries TRBV11-2 and TRBJ2-2; TRBD2 aligns across 12 bases. J was trimmed by 7 bases and V by 4 bases; bases with no gene match: 4. Germline V gene sequence: CDR1 SGHAT, CDR2 FQNNGV. The CDR3 has 15 residues. CDR3 amino acids: CASSYGLAGIGELFF. In nucleotides, the CDR3 is TGTGCCAGCAGCTATGGACTAGCGGGAATCGGGGAGCTGTTTTTT. The entire variable domain, with the rest obtained from reference TRBV11-2 and TRBJ2-2, is as follows: EAGVAQSPRYKIIEKRQSVAFWCNPISGHATLYWYQQILGQGPKLLIQFQNNGVVDDSQLPKDRFSAERLKGVDSTLKIQPAKLEDSAVYLCASSYGLAGIGELFFGEGSRLTVL.

This rearrangement joins TRBV5-4 to TRBJ1-4, with 7 bases fitting TRBD1. Germline V lookup: CDR1 SGHNT, CDR2 YYREEE (reference sequence). V gave up 4 bases and J gave up 5 bases; unmatched junction bases: 11. This CDR3 has 16 residues. The CDR3 region is CASSHRRQGQNEKLFF. CDR3 coding DNA: TGTGCCAGCAGCCACAGAAGACAGGGTCAGAATGAAAAACTGTTTTTT.

The rearrangement links TRBV14 to TRBJ2-3; weak D call: TRBD1 (6 bases). CDR3 length: 13 amino acids. V lost 4 bases and J lost 4, with 9 bases in between. Germline CDR1 and CDR2: SGHDN and FVKESK. The CDR3 sequence is CASSLQGPDTQYF. The DNA for the CDR3 is TGTGCCAGCAGCCTACAGGGTCCAGATACGCAGTATTTT. The whole variable domain, filled in from reference TRBV14 and TRBJ2-3, reads EAGVTQFPSHSVIEKGQTVTLRCDPISGHDNLYWYRRVMGKEIKFLLHFVKESKQDESGMPNNRFLAERTGGTYSTLKVQPAELEDSGVYFCASSLQGPDTQYFGPGTRLTVL.

This clone came up a few times. The rearrangement uses TRBV7-8 and TRBJ1-3; no reliable D call. Trimming took 1 base from V and 4 from J, leaving 14 bases between them. The CDR3 runs 16 residues. CDR1 is SGHVS and CDR2 is FQNEAQ in the germline V gene. This CDR3 reads CASSLGPGSWGNTIYF. Here the CDR3 DNA reads TGTGCCAGCAGCTTAGGTCCGGGGTCGTGGGGAAACACCATATATTTT.

The sample holds many counts of this clone. This rearrangement joins TRBV18 to TRBJ1-1; D remains ambiguous. The CDR3 is 16 amino acids. The germline V and J ends were trimmed by 0 bases and 5 bases, with 16 bases remaining between them. Germline lookup yields CDR1 KGHSH and CDR2 LQKENI. CDR3 region: CASSPPGSLKRTEAFF. In DNA form, the CDR3 reads TGTGCCAGCTCACCACCTGGGAGCCTCAAGCGGACTGAAGCTTTCTTT.

The V gene is TRBV2, the J gene TRBJ2-2; 11 positions match TRBD2. V trimming: 5 bases; J trimming: 5 bases; junction bases outside the gene matches: 4. CDR3 size: 15 residues. Germline CDR1 reads SNHLY; CDR2 reads FYNNEI. The DNA of the CDR3 is TGTGCCAGCAGTCCACTAGCGGGAGTTACCGGGGAGCTGTTTTTT. Protein product: CASSPLAGVTGELFF.

This clone turned up a few times. The J gene is TRBJ1-5, the V gene TRBV5-8; 9 positions match TRBD1. This CDR3 comprises 15 residues. CDR1 SGHTS and CDR2 YDEGEE come from the germline V gene. V was clipped by 4 bases and J by 8 bases; unmatched bases: 10. CDR3 in amino acids: CASSRGTGNLEPQHF. CDR3 nucleotides: TGTGCCAGCAGCCGCGGGACAGGGAATTTGGAGCCCCAGCATTTT.

V usage is TRBV2 and J usage is TRBJ1-2, with TRBD1 matching over 7 bases. This CDR3 has 14 amino acids. The ends lost 9 bases at V and 8 bases at J; junction bases unmatched: 15. Germline loops: CDR1 SNHLY, CDR2 FYNNEI. The CDR3 protein is CAREKDRVKGGYTF. As DNA, the CDR3 is TGTGCCAGAGAAAAAGACAGGGTCAAGGGGGGCTACACCTTC.

In its sample, this clone was seen once. The chain is built from TRBV27 and TRBJ2-4, with D tentatively TRBD2 (5 bases). The CDR3 has 15 amino acids. Germline CDR1 MNHEY, CDR2 SMNVEV (reference sequence). The ends were cut back, 6 bases at V and 1 base at J, with 13 bases in the middle. DNA of the CDR3: TGTGCCAGCAGAACGGAGGAGTGGGCCAAAAACATTCAGTACTTC. Amino acids: CASRTEEWAKNIQYF.

As to this clone: Different DNA sequences within this sample yield the same CDR3. V gene TRBV19 combines with J gene TRBJ2-1; 7 bases map to TRBD2. This CDR3 comprises 17 residues. The V segment lost 1 base and the J segment 0 bases; nucleotides outside the gene matches: 6. CDR1 is LNHDA and CDR2 is SQIVND in the germline V gene (reference sequence). The CDR3 protein is CASSIGGGGSSYNEQFF. The CDR3 nucleotides are TGTGCCAGTAGTATAGGGGGGGGAGGGAGCTCCTACAATGAGCAGTTCTTC.

Turning to this clone: This same CDR3 is encoded by further DNA sequences in the sample. The chain links TRBV7-6 to TRBJ2-5; 7 bases fit TRBD2. J gave up 5 bases and V 1 base, and 4 bases lay outside the gene matches. This CDR3 is built from 14 residues. Germline CDR1 SGHVS, CDR2 FNYEAQ. The CDR3 protein is CASSLGGSRETQYF. The CDR3 nucleotides are TGTGCCAGCAGCTTAGGCGGGAGCCGGGAGACCCAGTACTTC.

The rearrangement links TRBV7-9 to TRBJ1-4; 11 bases line up with TRBD1. V shed 4 bases and J 7 bases; nucleotides not matched to a gene: 2. Germline V gives CDR1 SEHNR, CDR2 FQNEAQ (reference sequence). The CDR3 is 14 residues long. The CDR3, as DNA: TGTGCCAGCAGCTGGACAGGGGGCGGTGAAAAACTGTTTTTT. The encoded protein is CASSWTGGGEKLFF.

The rearrangement joins TRBV28 to TRBJ1-3; D is unclear. Germline V CDR1 and CDR2: MDHEN, SYDVKM. Trimming left V 8 bases short and J 0 bases short, with 2 bases between. This CDR3 has 11 residues. The CDR3 reads CASLSGNTIYF. CDR3 sequence (DNA): TGTGCCAGCCTCTCTGGAAACACCATATATTTT.